This passage covers 24 T cell receptor beta chains from one sample sequenced in a study of blood T cell repertoires in COVID-19. The protocol was immunoSEQ multiplex PCR, while the TCRdb copy is restricted to in-frame clones and leaves out a portion. The sample carries about 110,000 clones, over 65% recorded once. Sequencing input: peripheral blood. The receptor source for this set is a woman at least 80 years old with acute or convalescent COVID-19.

This clone was observed a few times. This chain joins TRBV7-9 and TRBJ2-7, with 8 bases that match TRBD2. The germline gives CDR1 SEHNR, CDR2 FQNEAQ (reference sequence). The V gene end was trimmed by 5 bases and the J gene end by 0 bases; junction bases not matched to a gene: 15. This CDR3 region has 18 residues. Here the CDR3 reads CASSDPLGGGSLSYEQYF. CDR3 DNA sequence: TGTGCCAGCAGCGATCCTCTGGGCGGGGGGAGCCTCTCCTACGAGCAGTACTTC.

Remarks on this clone: A much larger clone differs from this one at a single base, so this may be a read error. The chain employs TRBV18 and TRBJ2-3, with 7 bases matching TRBD2. V was clipped by 3 bases and J by 5 bases; unmatched bases: 8. This CDR3 contains 15 residues. Germline V gene lookup returns CDR1 KGHSH and CDR2 LQKENI. DNA of the CDR3: TGTGCCAGCTCACCCATGGGGGGGTTAAGAGATACGCAGTATTTT. It encodes CASSPMGGLRDTQYF. Full variable domain (missing parts from reference TRBV18 and TRBJ2-3): NAGVMQNPRHLVRRRGQEARLRCSPMKGHSHVYWYRQLPEEGLKFMVYLQKENIIDESGMPKERFSAEFPKEGPSILRIQQVVRGDSAAYFCASSPMGGLRDTQYFGPGTRLTVL.

In the case of this clone: This specimen includes other DNA sequences encoding the same CDR3. The chain is built from TRBV6-1 and TRBJ1-1; D gene uncertain. This CDR3 has 13 residues. Germline CDR1 and CDR2: MNHNS and SASEGT. Trimming left V 0 bases short and J 4 bases short, with 6 bases between. CDR3 sequence: CASSEARGTEAFF. The CDR3 bases are TGTGCCAGCAGTGAAGCCCGAGGCACTGAAGCTTTCTTT.

V gene TRBV19 combines with J gene TRBJ1-2; 7 bases line up with TRBD1. V lost 1 base, J lost 7 bases, and 9 bases stayed unmatched. The CDR3 spans 15 residues. CDR1 is LNHDA and CDR2 is SQIVND in the germline V gene (reference sequence). This CDR3 reads CASSIGWGQHRGYTF. CDR3 DNA: TGTGCCAGTAGTATAGGTTGGGGACAGCATCGTGGCTACACCTTC.

V and J are TRBV19 and TRBJ2-7, with D perhaps TRBD1 (6 bases). V lost 3 bases and J 6 bases, leaving 18 bases between the germline ends. Germline CDR1 reads LNHDA; CDR2 reads SQIVND (reference sequence). The CDR3 has 15 amino acids. CDR3 loop: CASSIGGTKAGEQYF. The DNA for the CDR3 is TGTGCCAGTAGTATTGGTGGGACAAAAGCTGGCGAGCAGTACTTC.

V and J are TRBV5-1 and TRBJ1-1; the match to TRBD1 covers 9 bases. The CDR3 has 16 amino acids. Germline CDR1 is SGHRS and CDR2 is YFSETQ. The trim removed 4 bases at V and 5 bases at J, leaving 12 bases unmatched. The CDR3 loop is CASSTRTGGISTEAFF. The CDR3 DNA reads as TGCGCCAGCAGCACCCGCACAGGGGGCATATCGACTGAAGCTTTCTTT. The full variable domain, in which reference TRBV5-1 and TRBJ1-1 provide the parts outside the CDR3, is KAGVTQTPRYLIKTRGQQVTLSCSPISGHRSVSWYQQTPGQGLQFLFEYFSETQRNKGNFPGRFSGRQFSNSRSEMNVSTLELGDSALYLCASSTRTGGISTEAFFGQGTRLTVV.

There are a few counts of this clone. V and J are TRBV9 and TRBJ1-3; D gene ambiguous. Germline V gene data show CDR1 as SGDLS and CDR2 as YYNGEE. This CDR3 has 14 residues. Trimming removed 4 bases from V and 7 bases from J, with 15 bases in between. Here the CDR3 reads CASSPSRLVNTIYF. The DNA of the CDR3 is TGTGCCAGCAGCCCAAGTAGATTGGTCAACACCATATATTTT.

The chain combines TRBV18 with TRBJ1-6; D call uncertain. Trimming cost V 8 bases and J 7 bases, with 21 bases left between them. CDR1 is KGHSH, CDR2 LQKENI, per germline. This CDR3 contains 16 residues. CDR3 region: CASTLGRVGLNSPLHF. The CDR3 DNA reads TGTGCCAGCACGCTAGGGAGGGTCGGGTTAAATTCACCCCTCCACTTT.

There are many counts of this clone. CDR3 loop: CASSLVVSGMEETQYF. The CDR3 coding sequence is TGTGCCAGCAGCTTGGTTGTTAGCGGGATGGAGGAGACCCAGTACTTC. V usage is TRBV5-6 and J usage is TRBJ2-5; 8 positions match TRBD2. V was pared by 0 bases and J by 5 bases, with 9 bases of the junction left unmatched. This CDR3 contains 16 residues. CDR1 is SGHDT and CDR2 is YYEEEE in the germline V gene.

This clone was seen a few times. The V gene is TRBV5-8, the J gene TRBJ2-1; a weak D match, TRBD2 (5 bases). Germline V lookup: CDR1 SGHTS, CDR2 YDEGEE. V was cut by 3 bases and J by 2 bases, with 12 bases left in between. CDR3 size: 15 residues. CDR3 region: CASSSGDTTYNEQFF. As DNA, the CDR3 is TGTGCCAGCAGCTCCGGGGATACCACCTACAATGAGCAGTTCTTC.

As for this clone: At one boundary the junction diverges from the germline segment, which might be a read error. The rearrangement links TRBV6-5 to TRBJ1-2; possibly TRBD1 for D (6 bases). The CDR3 contains 11 residues. CDR1 and CDR2 (germline): MNHEY, SVGAGI. The CDR3 nucleotides are TGTGCCAGCAGTAGTGTGGGGGCAGCCTTCTTC. This translates into CASSSVGAAFF.

The V call is TRBV4-2, the J call TRBJ2-7; 7 nucleotides align to TRBD2. V was clipped by 4 bases and J by 0 bases; unmatched bases: 6. The CDR3 consists of 15 residues. The V gene's germline CDR1 is LGHNA and CDR2 YNFKEQ. The CDR3 region is CASSPSGTNSYEQYF. Here the CDR3 DNA reads TGTGCCAGCAGCCCCTCGGGGACTAACTCCTACGAGCAGTACTTC.

CDR3 sequence reads: CASSRDRVDTEAFF. CDR3 DNA sequence: TGTGCCAGTAGTAGGGACAGGGTTGACACTGAAGCTTTCTTT. This chain connects TRBV19 to TRBJ1-1, with 9 bases identical to TRBD1. Losses at the gene ends were 4 bases for V and 3 bases for J; bases not matched to a gene: 3. CDR3 length: 14 amino acids. Germline V gene sequence: CDR1 LNHDA, CDR2 SQIVND (reference sequence).

J is TRBJ1-6 and V is TRBV3-1 (or the pseudogene TRBV3-2), with D hard to call. Trimming removed 0 bases from V and 8 bases from J, with 14 bases in between. This CDR3 has 16 amino acids. The germline CDR1 and CDR2 sequences are LGHDT and YNNKEL (reference sequence). CDR3 protein: CASSQDFRGGHSPLHF. As DNA, the CDR3 is TGTGCCAGCAGCCAAGATTTTCGTGGAGGTCATTCACCCCTCCACTTT.

The V gene is TRBV12-5, the J gene TRBJ1-1, with no clear D. The ends were cut back, 3 bases at V and 2 bases at J, with 7 bases in the middle. Germline V CDR1 and CDR2: LGHNT, FRNRAP. The CDR3 runs to 13 residues. The CDR3 DNA reads TGTGCTAGTGGTTTATCCCCTAACACTGAAGCTTTCTTT. It specifies CASGLSPNTEAFF.

This clone was observed a handful of times. The DNA of the CDR3 is TGTGCCAGCAGCTTATTCCTAACTGAAGCTTTCTTT. Translated: CASSLFLTEAFF. The chain has TRBV7-3 and TRBJ1-1, with D unresolved. The CDR3 spans 12 residues. From germline, CDR1 is SGHTA and CDR2 FQGTGA. V shed 2 bases and J shed 5 bases, with 6 bases lying between them.

Only a few counts were recorded for this clone. The V gene is TRBV14, the J gene TRBJ1-2, with D perhaps matching TRBD1 (6 bases). Trimming cost V 3 bases and J 2 bases, with 7 bases left between them. CDR1 SGHDN and CDR2 FVKESK come from the germline V gene. The CDR3 length is 13 residues. CDR3 sequence: CASSHDRNYGYTF. In nucleotides, the CDR3 is TGTGCCAGCAGCCACGACAGGAACTATGGCTACACCTTC.

This clone was counted a single time. The chain recombines TRBV11-2 with TRBJ2-2, with D possibly being TRBD1 (6 bases). Germline loops: CDR1 SGHAT, CDR2 FQNNGV. The ends were cut back, 6 bases at V and 4 bases at J, with 6 bases in the middle. The CDR3 spans 12 residues. For the CDR3, the DNA is TGTGCCAGCAGACAGGGCACCGGGGAGCTGTTTTTT. Translating gives CASRQGTGELFF.

The gene calls are TRBV7-2 and TRBJ2-7; 10 nucleotides agree with TRBD2. The CDR3 contains 16 residues. CDR1 and CDR2 (germline): SGHTA, FQGNSA. V was clipped by 5 bases and J by 4 bases; unmatched bases: 11. CDR3 DNA: TGTGCCAGCAGCAATCGGGCTAGCGGGAGTTTATACGAGCAGTACTTC. Translating gives CASSNRASGSLYEQYF.

This clone was counted once. The chain links TRBV5-4 to TRBJ2-7; 7 nucleotides line up with TRBD2. The CDR3 contains 15 residues. V lost 3 bases, J lost 4 bases, and 10 bases stayed unmatched. CDR1 and CDR2 from the germline V gene are SGHNT and YYREEE (reference sequence). CDR3 protein: CASSSKQRELYEQYF. As DNA, the CDR3 is TGTGCCAGCAGCTCCAAGCAGCGGGAACTTTACGAGCAGTACTTC.

This clone was seen a handful of times. This chain connects TRBV4-1 to TRBJ2-7; maybe TRBD1 (6 bases). Per the germline V gene, CDR1 is MGHRA and CDR2 is YSYEKL. V lost 0 bases, J lost 2 bases, and 17 bases lay in between. The CDR3 loop spans 17 amino acids. For the CDR3, the DNA is TGCGCCAGCAGCCAAGATCGGAACCGGGACACTCCCTACGAGCAGTACTTC. This translates into CASSQDRNRDTPYEQYF.

This rearrangement joins TRBV7-2 to TRBJ1-1; D might be TRBD1 (5 bases). The V gene's germline CDR1 is SGHTA and CDR2 FQGNSA. The V end lost 2 bases, the J end lost 5 bases, and 12 bases lay between the germline ends. The CDR3 contains 14 residues. The CDR3 protein is CASSLSRAGTEAFF. CDR3 nucleotide sequence: TGTGCCAGCAGCTTAAGCAGGGCCGGAACTGAAGCTTTCTTT.

There are a few counts of this clone. The gene calls are TRBV7-3 and TRBJ2-7; D unresolved. Between the trimmed V and J ends, which lost 5 bases and 5 bases, there was a span of 19 bases. The germline V gene encodes CDR1 SGHTA and CDR2 FQGTGA. This CDR3 is 15 amino acids long. DNA of the CDR3: TGTGCCAGCAGCCCTCGTCCAGGCCCAGAGCACGAGCAGTACTTC. The encoded protein is CASSPRPGPEHEQYF.

The chain links TRBV2 to TRBJ1-5; D gene ambiguous. There are 15 residues in the CDR3. V shed 3 bases and J shed 3 bases, with 12 bases lying between them. The germline V gene encodes CDR1 SNHLY and CDR2 FYNNEI. The CDR3 region has the DNA TGTGCCAGCAGTGAGATGGGCAGTTACAATCAGCCCCAGCATTTT. Its translation: CASSEMGSYNQPQHF. Complete variable domain (other parts from reference TRBV2 and TRBJ1-5): EPEVTQTPSHQVTQMGQEVILRCVPISNHLYFYWYRQILGQKVEFLVSFYNNEISEKSEIFDDQFSVERPDGSNFTLKIRSTKLEDSAMYFCASSEMGSYNQPQHFGDGTRLSIL.